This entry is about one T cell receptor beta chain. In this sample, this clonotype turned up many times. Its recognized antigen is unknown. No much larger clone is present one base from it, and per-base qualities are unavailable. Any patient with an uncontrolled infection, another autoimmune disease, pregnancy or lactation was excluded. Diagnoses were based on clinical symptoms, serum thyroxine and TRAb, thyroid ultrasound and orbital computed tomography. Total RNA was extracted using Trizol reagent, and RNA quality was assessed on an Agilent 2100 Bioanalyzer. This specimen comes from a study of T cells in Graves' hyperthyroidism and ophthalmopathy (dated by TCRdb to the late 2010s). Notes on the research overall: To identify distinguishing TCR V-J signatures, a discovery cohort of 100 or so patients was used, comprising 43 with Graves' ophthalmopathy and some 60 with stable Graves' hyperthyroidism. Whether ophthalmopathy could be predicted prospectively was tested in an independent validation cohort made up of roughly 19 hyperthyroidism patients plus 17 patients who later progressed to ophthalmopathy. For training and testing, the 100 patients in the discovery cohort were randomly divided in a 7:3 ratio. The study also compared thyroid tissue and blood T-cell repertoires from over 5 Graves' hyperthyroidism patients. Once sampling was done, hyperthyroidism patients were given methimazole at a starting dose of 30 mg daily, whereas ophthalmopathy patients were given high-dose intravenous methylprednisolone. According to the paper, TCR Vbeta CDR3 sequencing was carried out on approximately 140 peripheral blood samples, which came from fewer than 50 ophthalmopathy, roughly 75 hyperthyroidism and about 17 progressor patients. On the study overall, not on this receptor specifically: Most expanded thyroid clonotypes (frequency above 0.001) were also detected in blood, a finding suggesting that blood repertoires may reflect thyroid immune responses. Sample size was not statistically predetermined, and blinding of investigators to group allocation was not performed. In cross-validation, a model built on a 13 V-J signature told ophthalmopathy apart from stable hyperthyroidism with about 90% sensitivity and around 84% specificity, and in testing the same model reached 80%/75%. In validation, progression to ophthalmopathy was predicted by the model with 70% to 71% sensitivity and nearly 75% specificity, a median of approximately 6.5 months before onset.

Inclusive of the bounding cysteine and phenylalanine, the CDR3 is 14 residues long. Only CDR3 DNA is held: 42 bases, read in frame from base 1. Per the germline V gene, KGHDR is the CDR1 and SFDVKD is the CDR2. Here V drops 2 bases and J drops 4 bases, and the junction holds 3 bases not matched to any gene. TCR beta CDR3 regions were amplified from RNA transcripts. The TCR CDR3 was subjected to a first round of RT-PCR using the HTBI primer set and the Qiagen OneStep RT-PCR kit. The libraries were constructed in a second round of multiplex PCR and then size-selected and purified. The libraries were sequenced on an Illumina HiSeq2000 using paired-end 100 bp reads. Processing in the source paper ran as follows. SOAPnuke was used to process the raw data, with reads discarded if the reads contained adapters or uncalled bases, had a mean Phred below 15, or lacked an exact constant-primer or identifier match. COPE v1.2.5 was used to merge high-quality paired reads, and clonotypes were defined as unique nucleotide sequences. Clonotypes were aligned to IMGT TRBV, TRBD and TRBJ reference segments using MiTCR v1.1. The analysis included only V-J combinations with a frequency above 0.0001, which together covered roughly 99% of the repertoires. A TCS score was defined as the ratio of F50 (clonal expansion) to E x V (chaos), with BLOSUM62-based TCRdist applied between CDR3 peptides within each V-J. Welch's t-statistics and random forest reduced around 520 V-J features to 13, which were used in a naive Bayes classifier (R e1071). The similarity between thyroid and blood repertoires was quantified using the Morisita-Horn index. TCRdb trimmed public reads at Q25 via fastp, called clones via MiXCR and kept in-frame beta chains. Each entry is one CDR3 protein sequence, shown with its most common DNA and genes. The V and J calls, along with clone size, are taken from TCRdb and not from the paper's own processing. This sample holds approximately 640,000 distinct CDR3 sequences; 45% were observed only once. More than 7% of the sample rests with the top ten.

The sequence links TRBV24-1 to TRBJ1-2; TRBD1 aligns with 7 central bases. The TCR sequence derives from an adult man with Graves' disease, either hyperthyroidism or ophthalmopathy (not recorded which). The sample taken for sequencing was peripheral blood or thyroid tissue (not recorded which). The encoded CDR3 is CATSDSGQAYGYTF. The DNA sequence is TGTGCCACCAGTGATTCAGGACAGGCCTATGGCTACACCTTC.